A selection of T cell receptor beta chains follows, all from one sample in a study of T cell clonotyping in hematopoietic cell transplantation. Libraries were prepared by immunoSEQ multiplex PCR; TCRdb keeps only in-frame clonotypes and omits some of them. Of about 7,000 clones listed, approximately 35% were seen once; the top ten hold 19%. The sample here was peripheral blood mononuclear cells, taken 30 days after allogeneic stem cell transplant. These receptors originate from a female patient aged 60 to 70 who had an allogeneic stem cell transplant, so the T cells may come from the graft donor. Some clones in this sample may be carry-over from other donors' samples. CDR3s leave out the opening cysteine and the closing phenylalanine or tryptophan. Fields, in order: V gene, CDR3 protein.

v_gene: TRBV30
CDR3aa: AWKTGPYEQY

v_gene: TRBV4-1
CDR3aa: ASSQGLTQETQY

v_gene: TRBV6-5
CDR3aa: ASSTGFNEQY

v_gene: TRBV19
CDR3aa: ASSKTGNGNQPQH

v_gene: TRBV30
CDR3aa: AWAGTANTEAF

v_gene: TRBV30
CDR3aa: AWSREPNQPQH

v_gene: TRBV30
CDR3aa: AWSVGGDGYT

v_gene: TRBV11-3
CDR3aa: ASSLGPVGYTEAF

v_gene: TRBV25-1
CDR3aa: ASTPGRASGANVLT

v_gene: TRBV7-2
CDR3aa: ASSADGWGGGQETQY

v_gene: TRBV30
CDR3aa: AWTGAIGNTIY

v_gene: TRBV5-6
CDR3aa: ASRFLGTTLYEQY

v_gene: TRBV28
CDR3aa: ASSRGSGPGQGDEQF

v_gene: TRBV30
CDR3aa: AWSGTGLSHGYT

v_gene: TRBV19
CDR3aa: ACDSGGEETQY

v_gene: TRBV11-2
CDR3aa: ASSLALPTTGETQY

v_gene: TRBV10-3
CDR3aa: AISPGQGLAYEQY

v_gene: TRBV28
CDR3aa: ASSPGQGGLYGYT

v_gene: TRBV6-6
CDR3aa: ASGWGTEAF

v_gene: TRBV9
CDR3aa: ASSAAGGEAF

v_gene: TRBV6-5
CDR3aa: ASSYSDRVNTGELF

v_gene: TRBV6-5
CDR3aa: ASSYSTVELNSPLH

v_gene: TRBV14
CDR3aa: ASSRGDGYT

v_gene: TRBV15
CDR3aa: ATSRDGSTDTQY